This record covers a single T cell receptor (beta chain). As originally analysed: Amplification of reference gene primers was used by the study to estimate nucleated cell counts. Clones were sequenced by immunoSEQ multiplex PCR, and TCRdb holds only the in-frame ones, with some missing. The V and J calls and clone size were taken over from that table, and D and trimming were inferred from the DNA. Here the sample spans under 300,000 clones, about 82% being singletons. This specimen comes from a study of blood T cell repertoires in COVID-19. Study-wide background: There were acute and convalescent COVID-19 samples, and they came from the United States, Italy and Spain. PBMCs, B-cell-depleted T cells, or T cells provided the cDNA or gDNA that made up the material.

The sample was peripheral blood. The receptor was isolated from a woman aged 60-75 years with active or convalescent COVID-19.

DNA for the CDR3: TGCGCCAGCAGCTTGGGGACTAGCGGGGCCCTGAGCACAGATACGCAGTATTTT. It specifies CASSLGTSGALSTDTQYF. The rearrangement links TRBV5-1 to TRBJ2-3; TRBD2 agrees at 12 bases. Losses at the gene ends were 0 bases for V and 0 bases for J; bases not matched to a gene: 5. The germline gives CDR1 SGHRS, CDR2 YFSETQ. The CDR3 has 18 amino acids. Filled out from reference TRBV5-1 and TRBJ2-3, the complete variable domain reads KAGVTQTPRYLIKTRGQQVTLSCSPISGHRSVSWYQQTPGQGLQFLFEYFSETQRNKGNFPGRFSGRQFSNSRSEMNVSTLELGDSALYLCASSLGTSGALSTDTQYFGPGTRLTVL.